The rows below give T cell receptor beta chains drawn from one sample of a study of CD8 T cell repertoires and HIV-1 epitope variants. The repertoire was sequenced with immunoSEQ multiplex PCR; TCRdb's copy has only in-frame clones and lacks some. There are around 5,700 clones in the sample; 60% to 75% occur only once, and around 43% lies in the top ten. The antigens these receptors bind are not known. Sequences were obtained from cultured CD8+ T cells derived from PBMCs. The receptors derive from a male donor with HIV. The CDR3 runs from the conserved cysteine through the conserved F or W. The D gene is left open where the match is weak. Expanded clones get a size class; other rows say once, few or many, or leave the size out.

J,V,size,length,D,CDR3,DNA
TRBJ1-4,TRBV7-9,.,14,TRBD1,CASSLRGENEKLFF,TGTGCCAGCAGCCTCAGGGGGGAAAATGAAAAACTGTTTTTT
TRBJ2-7,TRBV4-3,once,14,.,CASSQGLSSYEQYF,TGCGCCAGCAGCCAAGGACTGAGCTCCTACGAGCAGTACTTC
TRBJ2-1,TRBV27,hyperexpanded,16,TRBD1,CASSLSQGISYNEQFF,TGTGCCAGCAGTTTATCACAGGGGATATCCTACAATGAGCAGTTCTTC
TRBJ2-1,TRBV6-5,.,14,TRBD2,CASSLSGSEDEQFF,TGTGCCAGCAGTCTAAGCGGGAGTGAGGATGAGCAGTTCTTC
TRBJ2-2,TRBV19,.,18,TRBD2,CASSLGLVGTPNTGELFF,TGTGCCAGTAGTCTCGGACTAGTGGGTACCCCGAACACCGGGGAGCTGTTTTTT
TRBJ2-3,TRBV18,.,15,.,CASSPGTTGTDTQYF,TGTGCCAGCTCACCGGGGACCACCGGCACAGATACGCAGTATTTT
TRBJ2-7,TRBV7-9,.,15,.,CASSAIGLDPYEQYF,TGTGCCAGCAGCGCGATCGGACTGGACCCCTACGAGCAGTACTTC
TRBJ1-1,TRBV28,.,16,.,CASRTLYGRLNTEAFF,TGTGCCAGCAGGACTTTATATGGCAGGCTGAACACTGAAGCTTTCTTT
TRBJ2-7,TRBV7-2,.,15,.,CASSLHSGGLYEQYF,TGTGCCAGCAGCTTACACAGCGGAGGATTGTACGAGCAGTACTTC
TRBJ2-1,TRBV5-4,.,13,.,CASRMDSHNEQFF,TGTGCCAGCAGGATGGACAGCCACAATGAGCAGTTCTTC
TRBJ2-7,TRBV19,.,15,.,CASTGGWGAQYEQYF,TGTGCCAGTACCGGGGGCTGGGGGGCGCAGTACGAGCAGTACTTC
TRBJ2-1,TRBV4-2,.,14,TRBD1,CASSPGTGINEQFF,TGTGCCAGCAGCCCCGGGACAGGGATCAATGAGCAGTTCTTC
TRBJ2-1,TRBV10-3,.,16,.,CAISEYPEDSYNEQFF,TGTGCCATCAGTGAGTATCCGGAAGACTCCTACAATGAGCAGTTCTTC
TRBJ1-3,TRBV5-1,.,11,.,CASSPYSPIYF,TGCGCCAGCAGCCCTTATAGTCCCATATATTTT
TRBJ2-1,TRBV4-3,.,16,.,CASSQDRALSYNEQFF,TGCGCCAGCAGCCAAGATAGGGCGCTGTCCTACAATGAGCAGTTCTTC
TRBJ2-1,TRBV28,medium-sized,12,TRBD1,CASSPGGSEQFF,TGTGCCAGCAGTCCAGGGGGAAGTGAGCAGTTCTTC
TRBJ2-7,TRBV7-8,.,12,.,CASNDRTYEQYF,TGTGCCAGCAACGACAGGACCTACGAGCAGTACTTC
TRBJ2-1,TRBV10-3,.,16,TRBD2,CAISESASGTYNEQFF,TGTGCCATCAGTGAGTCGGCTAGCGGGACGTACAATGAGCAGTTCTTC
TRBJ1-1,TRBV15,.,15,.,CATSRTGQTNTEAFF,TGTGCCACCAGCAGAACCGGTCAGACGAACACTGAAGCTTTCTTT
TRBJ2-1,TRBV5-1,.,12,.,CASSLGGNEQFF,TGCGCCAGCAGCTTGGGGGGAAATGAGCAGTTCTTC
TRBJ1-1,TRBV19,medium-sized,15,.,CASSDYGALNTEAFF,TGTGCCAGTAGTGATTACGGGGCTCTGAACACTGAAGCTTTCTTT
TRBJ2-1,TRBV7-9,.,14,TRBD1,CASSLDRGLNEQFF,TGTGCCAGCAGCTTGGACAGGGGGCTCAATGAGCAGTTCTTC
TRBJ2-2,TRBV4-3,few,16,.,CASSQDEAGRAGELFF,TGCGCCAGCAGCCAAGACGAGGCGGGGAGAGCCGGGGAGCTGTTTTTT
TRBJ2-7,TRBV5-4,.,13,TRBD2,CASRLAGTYEQYF,TGTGCCAGCAGGCTAGCGGGAACCTACGAGCAGTACTTC
TRBJ1-1,TRBV6-1,few,13,.,CASSWEMNTEAFF,TGTGCCAGCAGTTGGGAGATGAACACTGAAGCTTTCTTT
TRBJ2-6,TRBV27,few,17,.,CASSLSGRLSGANVLTF,TGTGCCAGCAGTTTATCGGGACGTCTCTCTGGGGCCAACGTCCTGACTTTC
TRBJ2-7,TRBV19,.,13,.,CASSTGLKYEQYF,TGTGCCAGTAGTACGGGTCTTAAGTACGAGCAGTACTTC
TRBJ2-7,TRBV2,.,14,TRBD1,CASSESRGLHEQYF,TGTGCCAGCAGTGAATCTAGGGGGCTCCACGAGCAGTACTTC
TRBJ2-3,TRBV5-5,.,17,.,CASSPDPRSLSTDTQYF,TGTGCCAGCAGCCCGGACCCCCGGAGCCTCAGCACAGATACGCAGTATTTT
TRBJ2-2,TRBV11-3,.,14,.,CASSFPGTTGELFF,TGTGCCAGCAGCTTTCCGGGGACTACCGGGGAGCTGTTTTTT
TRBJ2-3,TRBV19,.,15,.,CASSIGQRGTDTQYF,TGTGCCAGTAGTATAGGCCAGAGGGGGACAGATACGCAGTATTTT
TRBJ2-7,TRBV27,few,13,TRBD1,CASSLRGLNEQYF,TGTGCCAGCAGTTTAAGGGGGCTGAACGAGCAGTACTTC
TRBJ2-7,TRBV6-5,.,15,TRBD2,CASSYSGVGTYEQYF,TGTGCCAGCAGTTACAGCGGGGTTGGGACCTACGAGCAGTACTTC
TRBJ1-2,TRBV6-5,.,16,.,CASSYSSTDDNYGYTF,TGTGCCAGCAGTTATTCGTCCACGGATGATAACTATGGCTACACCTTC
TRBJ2-7,TRBV9,.,15,.,CASSVEAGSSNEQYF,TGTGCCAGCAGCGTAGAAGCAGGGAGTTCCAACGAGCAGTACTTC
TRBJ1-1,TRBV7-9,.,17,TRBD1,CASSSPGTGVISTEAFF,TGTGCCAGCAGTTCCCCCGGGACAGGGGTGATTTCCACTGAAGCTTTCTTT
TRBJ2-1,TRBV9,medium-sized,15,TRBD2,CASSGSGTSGVEQFF,TGTGCCAGCAGCGGATCCGGGACTAGCGGGGTGGAGCAGTTCTTC
TRBJ2-1,TRBV28,.,14,.,CASQDISSYNEQFF,TGTGCCAGCCAGGATATCAGCTCCTACAATGAGCAGTTCTTC
TRBJ2-5,TRBV7-9,few,16,.,CASSSRESRTEETQYF,TGTGCCAGCAGCTCTCGCGAATCCAGGACAGAAGAGACCCAGTACTTC
TRBJ1-5,TRBV29-1,few,13,TRBD1,CSVGTGSNQPQHF,TGCAGCGTCGGGACAGGGTCCAATCAGCCCCAGCATTTT
TRBJ2-1,TRBV7-2,few,15,.,CASSLDLGSYNEQFF,TGTGCCAGCAGCCTGGACTTAGGCTCCTACAATGAGCAGTTCTTC
TRBJ2-7,TRBV20-1,.,11,.,CSARTRGEQYF,TGCAGTGCTAGAACCAGGGGTGAGCAGTACTTC
TRBJ2-1,TRBV19,.,14,.,CASSIVQGENEQFF,TGTGCCAGTAGTATAGTTCAGGGTGAAAATGAGCAGTTCTTC
TRBJ2-2,TRBV30,.,14,TRBD2,CAWGEGKNTGELFF,TGTGCCTGGGGGGAGGGCAAGAACACCGGGGAGCTGTTTTTT
TRBJ1-1,TRBV6-4,.,13,.,CASRDGTSGKAFF,TGTGCCAGCAGAGACGGGACAAGTGGGAAAGCTTTCTTT
TRBJ1-1,TRBV7-9,.,14,.,CASRPGVTNTEAFF,TGTGCCAGCAGGCCGGGGGTTACGAACACTGAAGCTTTCTTT
TRBJ1-1,TRBV7-9,few,15,.,CASSLPVGPYTEAFF,TGTGCCAGCAGCTTACCTGTGGGCCCTTACACTGAAGCTTTCTTT
TRBJ1-5,TRBV6-5,.,16,TRBD1,CASSLSGTGVNQPQHF,TGTGCCAGCAGTTTATCCGGGACAGGGGTCAATCAGCCCCAGCATTTT
TRBJ1-5,TRBV19,.,15,TRBD1,CASSTTGGASQPQHF,TGTGCCAGTAGTACCACAGGGGGCGCAAGTCAGCCCCAGCATTTT
TRBJ1-2,TRBV2,.,13,.,CASTESGEEGYTF,TGTGCCAGCACCGAGTCAGGGGAGGAGGGCTACACCTTC
TRBJ2-7,TRBV7-2,.,14,TRBD2,CASSSSGSSYEQYF,TGTGCCAGCAGCTCTAGCGGGAGCTCCTACGAGCAGTACTTC
TRBJ1-3,TRBV10-3,.,17,.,CAISEPAGMTPGNTIYF,TGTGCCATCAGTGAGCCGGCAGGGATGACTCCTGGAAACACCATATATTTT
TRBJ2-3,TRBV28,.,15,.,CASSLSDSLTDTQYF,TGTGCCAGCAGTTTATCGGATAGCTTGACAGATACGCAGTATTTT
TRBJ2-2,TRBV5-1,.,15,TRBD1,CASRMDRANTGELFF,TGCGCCAGCCGAATGGACAGGGCGAACACCGGGGAGCTGTTTTTT
TRBJ2-1,TRBV29-1,few,13,.,CSVVHRDGNEQFF,TGCAGCGTTGTCCACAGGGACGGCAATGAGCAGTTCTTC
TRBJ1-5,TRBV15,once,14,.,CATSSSAGNQPQHF,TGTGCCACCAGCAGCAGTGCGGGCAATCAGCCCCAGCATTTT
TRBJ1-6,TRBV5-6,.,14,.,CASSLAEMGSPLHF,TGTGCCAGCAGCTTGGCCGAAATGGGTTCACCCCTCCACTTT
TRBJ2-1,TRBV7-6,few,13,.,CASSFSGPTEQFF,TGTGCCAGCAGCTTTTCCGGGCCGACGGAGCAGTTCTTC